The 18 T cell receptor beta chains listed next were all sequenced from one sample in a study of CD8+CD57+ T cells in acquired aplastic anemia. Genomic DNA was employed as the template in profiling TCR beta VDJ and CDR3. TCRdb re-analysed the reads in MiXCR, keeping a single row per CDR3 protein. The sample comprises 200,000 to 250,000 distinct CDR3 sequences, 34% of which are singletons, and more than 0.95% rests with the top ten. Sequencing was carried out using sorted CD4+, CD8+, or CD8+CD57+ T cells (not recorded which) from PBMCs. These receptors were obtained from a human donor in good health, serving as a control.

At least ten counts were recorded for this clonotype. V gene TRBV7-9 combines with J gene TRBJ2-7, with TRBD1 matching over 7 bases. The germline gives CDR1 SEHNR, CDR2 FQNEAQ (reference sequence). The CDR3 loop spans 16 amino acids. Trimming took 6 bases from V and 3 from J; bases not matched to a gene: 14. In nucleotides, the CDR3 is TGTGCCAGCAGTCGACTACAGGGGCATCAAATCTACGAGCAGTACTTC. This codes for CASSRLQGHQIYEQYF.

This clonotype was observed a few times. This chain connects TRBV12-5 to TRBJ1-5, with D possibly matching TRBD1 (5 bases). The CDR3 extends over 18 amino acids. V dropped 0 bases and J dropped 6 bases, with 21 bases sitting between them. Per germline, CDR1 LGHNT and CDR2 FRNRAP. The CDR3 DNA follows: TGTGCTAGTGGTTTGGTACGGGAGATCCCCTCAGGGTTTCAGCCCCAGCATTTT. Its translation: CASGLVREIPSGFQPQHF.

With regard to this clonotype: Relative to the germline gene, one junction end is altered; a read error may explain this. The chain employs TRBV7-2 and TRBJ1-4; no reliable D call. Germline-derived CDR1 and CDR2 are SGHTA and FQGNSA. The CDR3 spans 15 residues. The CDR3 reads CASRLQPLTSEKLFF. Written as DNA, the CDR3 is TGTGCCAGCAGATTACAACCCCTAACTAGTGAAAAACTGTTTTTT.

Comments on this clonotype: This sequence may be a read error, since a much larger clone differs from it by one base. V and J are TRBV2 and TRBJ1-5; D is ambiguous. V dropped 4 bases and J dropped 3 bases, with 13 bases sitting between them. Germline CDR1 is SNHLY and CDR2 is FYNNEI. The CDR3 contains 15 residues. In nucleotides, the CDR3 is TGTGCCAGCAGTGTCTCGGGGAATACCAATCAGCCCCAGCATTTT. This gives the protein CASSVSGNTNQPQHF.

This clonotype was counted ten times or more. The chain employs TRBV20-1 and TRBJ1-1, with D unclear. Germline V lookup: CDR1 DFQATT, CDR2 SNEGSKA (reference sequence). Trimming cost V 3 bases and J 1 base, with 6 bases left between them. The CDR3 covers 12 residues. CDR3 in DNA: TGCAGTGCTAGTCCCTGGAACACTGAAGCTTTCTTT. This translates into CSASPWNTEAFF.

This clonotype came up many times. The CDR3 DNA reads TGTGCCAGCAGCGACACGGGGAGTGAGCAGTTCTTC. Amino acid sequence: CASSDTGSEQFF. This chain connects TRBV11-2 to TRBJ2-1; tentatively, D is TRBD2 (5 bases). Trimming cost V 5 bases and J 9 bases, with 11 bases left between them. Looked up from germline, CDR1 is SGHAT and CDR2 is FQNNGV. This CDR3 is 12 amino acids long.

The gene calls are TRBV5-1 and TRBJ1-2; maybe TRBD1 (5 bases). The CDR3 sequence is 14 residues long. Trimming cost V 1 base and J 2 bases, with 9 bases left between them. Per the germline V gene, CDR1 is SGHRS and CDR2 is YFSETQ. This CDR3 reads CASSLNAGNYGYTF. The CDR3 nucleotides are TGCGCCAGCAGCTTGAACGCAGGGAACTATGGCTACACCTTC.

CDR3 in DNA: TGTGCCAGCAGCTTAGTCTGGGCCCGCTCCTCCTACAATGAGCAGTTCTTC. It codes for CASSLVWARSSYNEQFF. V usage is TRBV11-2 and J usage is TRBJ2-1; D gene ambiguous. The germline V gene has CDR1 SGHAT and CDR2 FQNNGV. V was cut by 1 base and J by 0 bases, with 13 bases left in between. The length of the CDR3 is 17 residues.

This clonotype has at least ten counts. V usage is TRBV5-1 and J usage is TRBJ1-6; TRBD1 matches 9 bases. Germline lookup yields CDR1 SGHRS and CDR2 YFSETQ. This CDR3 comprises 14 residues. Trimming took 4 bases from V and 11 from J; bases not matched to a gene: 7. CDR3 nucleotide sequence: TGCGCCAGCAGCGTGGACAGGGGCGTTACACCCCTCCACTTT. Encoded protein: CASSVDRGVTPLHF. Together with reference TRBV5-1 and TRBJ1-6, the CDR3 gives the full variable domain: KAGVTQTPRYLIKTRGQQVTLSCSPISGHRSVSWYQQTPGQGLQFLFEYFSETQRNKGNFPGRFSGRQFSNSRSEMNVSTLELGDSALYLCASSVDRGVTPLHFGNGTRLTVT.

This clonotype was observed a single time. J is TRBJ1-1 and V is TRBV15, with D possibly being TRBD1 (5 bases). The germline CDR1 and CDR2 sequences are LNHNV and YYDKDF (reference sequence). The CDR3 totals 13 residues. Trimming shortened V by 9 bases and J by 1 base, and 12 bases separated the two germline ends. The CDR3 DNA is TGTGCCACTAGACAGTGGCGGAACACTGAAGCTTTCTTT. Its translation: CATRQWRNTEAFF.

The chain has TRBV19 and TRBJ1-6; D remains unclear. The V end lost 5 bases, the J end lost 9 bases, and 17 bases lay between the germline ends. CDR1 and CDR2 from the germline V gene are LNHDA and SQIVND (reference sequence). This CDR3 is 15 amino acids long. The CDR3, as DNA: TGTGCCAGTAGTCCCGCGGCACGACGGGGTTCACCCCTCCACTTT. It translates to CASSPAARRGSPLHF.

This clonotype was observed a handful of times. In nucleotides, the CDR3 is TGTGCCAGCAGTTTATTCTTCGAGGGGCCCACTGAAGCTTTCTTT. This codes for CASSLFFEGPTEAFF. The gene calls are TRBV2 and TRBJ1-1, with D possibly TRBD1 on 5 matching bases. CDR3 length: 15 amino acids. Germline assignment: CDR1 SNHLY and CDR2 FYNNEI. V lost 5 bases to trimming and J lost 4 bases, with 17 bases between them. The full variable domain, in which reference TRBV2 and TRBJ1-1 provide the parts outside the CDR3, is EPEVTQTPSHQVTQMGQEVILRCVPISNHLYFYWYRQILGQKVEFLVSFYNNEISEKSEIFDDQFSVERPDGSNFTLKIRSTKLEDSAMYFCASSLFFEGPTEAFFGQGTRLTVV.

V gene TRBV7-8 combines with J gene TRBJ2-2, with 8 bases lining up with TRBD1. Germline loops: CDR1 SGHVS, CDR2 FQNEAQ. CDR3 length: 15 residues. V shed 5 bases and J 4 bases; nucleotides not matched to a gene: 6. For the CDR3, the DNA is TGTGCCAGCAGCACGGACAGGGTGGGCACCGGGGAGCTGTTTTTT. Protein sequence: CASSTDRVGTGELFF.

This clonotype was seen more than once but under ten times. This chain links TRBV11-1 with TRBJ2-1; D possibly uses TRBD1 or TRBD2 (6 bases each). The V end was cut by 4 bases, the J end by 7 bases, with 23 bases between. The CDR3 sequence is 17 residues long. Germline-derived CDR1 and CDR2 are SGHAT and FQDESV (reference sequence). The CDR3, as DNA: TGTGCCAGCAGCTCCAGCCCGGGGGCCCTACCGTCAAATGAGCAGTTCTTC. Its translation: CASSSSPGALPSNEQFF.

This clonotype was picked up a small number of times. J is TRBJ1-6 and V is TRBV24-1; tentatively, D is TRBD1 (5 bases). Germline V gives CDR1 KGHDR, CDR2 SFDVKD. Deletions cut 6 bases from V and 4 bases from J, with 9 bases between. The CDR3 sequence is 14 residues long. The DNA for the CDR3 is TGTGCCACCAGTTCGGGGCAATATAATTCACCCCTCCACTTT. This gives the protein CATSSGQYNSPLHF.

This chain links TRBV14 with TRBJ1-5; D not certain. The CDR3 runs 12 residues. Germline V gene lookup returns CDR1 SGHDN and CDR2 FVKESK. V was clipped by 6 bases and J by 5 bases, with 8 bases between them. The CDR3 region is CASSCTYQPQHF. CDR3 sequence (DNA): TGTGCCAGCAGTTGCACTTATCAGCCCCAGCATTTT. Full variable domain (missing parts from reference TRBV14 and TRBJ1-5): EAGVTQFPSHSVIEKGQTVTLRCDPISGHDNLYWYRRVMGKEIKFLLHFVKESKQDESGMPNNRFLAERTGGTYSTLKVQPAELEDSGVYFCASSCTYQPQHFGDGTRLSIL.

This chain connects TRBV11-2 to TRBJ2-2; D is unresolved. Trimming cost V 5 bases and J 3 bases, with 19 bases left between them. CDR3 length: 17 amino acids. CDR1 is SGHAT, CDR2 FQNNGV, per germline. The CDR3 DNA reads TGTGCCAGCAGCACCTTAGACACCCTTCATTACACCGGGGAGCTGTTTTTT. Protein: CASSTLDTLHYTGELFF.

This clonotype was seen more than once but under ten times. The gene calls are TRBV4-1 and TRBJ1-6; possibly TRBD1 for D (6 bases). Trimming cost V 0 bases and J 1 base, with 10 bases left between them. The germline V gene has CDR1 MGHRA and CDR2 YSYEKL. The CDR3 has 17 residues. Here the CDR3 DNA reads TGCGCCAGCAGCCAAGAGGGAAGGGGGTCCTATAATTCACCCCTCCACTTT. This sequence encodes CASSQEGRGSYNSPLHF.